The clone carrying this T cell receptor (beta chain) was seen once. These data belong to a study of T cell responses to AZD1222 COVID-19 vaccine. In germline, CDR1 is GTSNPN, CDR2 SVGIG (reference sequence). CDR3 size: 12 residues. Trimming cost V 8 bases and J 3 bases, with 13 bases left between them. Using immunoSEQ multiplex PCR, the repertoire was profiled, and TCRdb retains in-frame clones only, with some absent. The sample has about 110,000 clones; approximately 85% are singletons. The sample in question was peripheral blood, obtained on day 0 of MenACWY control vaccination. The clonotype originates from an adult in good health. The chain has TRBV30 and TRBJ1-2, with D tentatively TRBD1 (6 bases). The CDR3 nucleotides read TGTGCCCTGGAGGAGGGGGACTATGGCTACACCTTC. This encodes CALEEGDYGYTF.